The rows below give T cell receptor beta chains drawn from one sample of a study of blood T cell repertoires in COVID-19. Some clones are missing from TCRdb's copy, which holds only in-frame ones; the method was immunoSEQ multiplex PCR. The sample yields 120,000 to 150,000 clones, approximately 88% seen once. The sequencing sample was made of peripheral blood. The source of these receptors is a human donor in a cohort sampled during active COVID-19. The CDR3 runs from the conserved cysteine through the conserved F or W. A D gene is named only where the DNA matches it firmly. The size field is filled for only some rows; it gives once, few, many or a size class.

J gene,clone size,V gene,D gene,CDR3 protein,CDR3 DNA
TRBJ1-1,NA,TRBV4-1,NA,CASRLAGQNTEAFF,TGCGCCAGCAGACTGGCAGGACAGAACACTGAAGCTTTCTTT
TRBJ2-7,once,TRBV19,NA,CASSIEIGQSYEQYF,TGTGCCAGTAGTATAGAAATTGGACAGTCCTACGAGCAGTACTTC
TRBJ2-2,NA,TRBV2,NA,CASTPRYTGELFF,TGTGCCAGCACCCCTAGGTACACCGGGGAGCTGTTTTTT
TRBJ1-4,NA,TRBV10-1,TRBD1,CASRFDRGGFRTNEKLFF,TGCGCCAGCAGGTTCGACAGGGGGGGGTTTAGGACTAATGAAAAACTGTTTTTT
TRBJ1-4,NA,TRBV20-1,NA,CSATSGEKLFF,TGCAGTGCAACGTCGGGTGAAAAACTGTTTTTT
TRBJ2-7,NA,TRBV15,NA,CATSRDPLGPYEQYF,TGTGCCACCAGCAGAGATCCCCTTGGGCCCTACGAGCAGTACTTC
TRBJ1-2,NA,TRBV12-3/TRBV12-4,NA,CASSFSLYGYTF,TGTGCCAGCAGTTTTTCTTTATATGGCTACACCTTC
TRBJ2-1,NA,TRBV27,TRBD2,CASRPRTSGNVNEQFF,TGTGCCAGCAGACCCCGGACTAGCGGGAATGTCAATGAGCAGTTCTTC
TRBJ2-2,NA,TRBV24-1,NA,CATSDAGTNTGELFF,TGTGCCACCAGTGATGCCGGGACAAACACCGGGGAGCTGTTTTTT
TRBJ2-2,NA,TRBV12-5,TRBD2,CASTFTTGPRGGTGELFF,TGTGCTAGTACCTTCACGACCGGGCCCCGGGGGGGCACCGGGGAGCTGTTTTTT
TRBJ2-7,NA,TRBV11-2,TRBD1,CASSGYRGVRDEQYF,TGTGCCAGCAGCGGGTACAGGGGGGTTCGAGACGAGCAGTACTTC
TRBJ2-7,NA,TRBV2,NA,CASSVRGSDDEQYF,TGTGCCAGCAGTGTAAGGGGGAGTGATGACGAGCAGTACTTC
TRBJ1-2,NA,TRBV25-1,NA,CASSDYRVNYGYTF,TGTGCCAGCAGTGATTACAGGGTAAACTATGGCTACACCTTC
TRBJ2-5,NA,TRBV27,NA,CASSLNSAWETQYF,TGTGCCAGCAGTTTAAACTCCGCGTGGGAGACCCAGTACTTC
TRBJ1-1,NA,TRBV19,NA,CASSMSGNTEAFF,TGTGCCAGTAGTATGTCCGGTAACACTGAAGCTTTCTTT
TRBJ2-7,NA,TRBV27,NA,CASSTTGLYEQYF,TGTGCCAGCAGTACTACAGGGTTATACGAGCAGTACTTC
TRBJ1-1,few,TRBV19,TRBD1,CASSTLPGQRNTEAFF,TGTGCCAGTAGTACATTACCGGGACAGAGGAACACTGAAGCTTTCTTT
TRBJ2-3,few,TRBV5-4,NA,CASSLNSEGDTQYF,TGTGCCAGCAGCTTGAACAGCGAGGGAGATACGCAGTATTTT
TRBJ1-2,NA,TRBV2,NA,CASKSQGRGNYGYTF,TGTGCCAGCAAATCCCAGGGGAGGGGGAACTATGGCTACACCTTC
TRBJ2-1,NA,TRBV28,TRBD1,CASSWTGPYNEQFF,TGTGCCAGCAGTTGGACAGGGCCCTACAATGAGCAGTTCTTC
TRBJ2-2,NA,TRBV5-1,NA,CASSLGSTGRAGELFF,TGCGCCAGCAGCTTGGGGTCCACAGGGCGCGCCGGGGAGCTGTTTTTT
TRBJ1-1,few,TRBV13,TRBD1,CASSFRTGTPEAFF,TGTGCCAGCAGCTTTCGGACAGGGACCCCTGAAGCTTTCTTT
TRBJ1-1,NA,TRBV3-1/TRBV3-2,NA,CASSQALSGTEAFF,TGTGCCAGCAGCCAAGCCCTTTCCGGGACTGAAGCTTTCTTT
TRBJ1-1,NA,TRBV6-5,NA,CASRKWTDTEAFF,TGTGCCAGCAGGAAATGGACAGACACTGAAGCTTTCTTT
TRBJ1-1,once,TRBV19,TRBD1,CASSIGPQGASAEAFF,TGTGCCAGTAGTATAGGCCCACAGGGGGCCTCGGCTGAAGCTTTCTTT
TRBJ2-3,NA,TRBV7-6,TRBD2,CASQGLAGVGTQYF,TGTGCCAGCCAGGGACTAGCGGGAGTGGGTACGCAGTATTTT
TRBJ2-5,NA,TRBV7-3,NA,CASSLTSRQRQETQYF,TGTGCCAGCAGCTTAACTTCTCGCCAGCGACAAGAGACCCAGTACTTC
TRBJ2-2,NA,TRBV15,TRBD1,CATSRDLQQGITGELFF,TGTGCCACCAGCAGAGATCTCCAACAGGGGATCACCGGGGAGCTGTTTTTT
TRBJ2-3,NA,TRBV29-1,TRBD2,CSAGLAGDTQYF,TGCAGCGCAGGACTAGCGGGGGATACGCAGTATTTT
TRBJ1-1,NA,TRBV29-1,TRBD1,CSVYWTGNTEAFF,TGCAGCGTGTATTGGACAGGCAACACTGAAGCTTTCTTT
TRBJ1-1,once,TRBV5-1,NA,CASSLTGLNTEAFF,TGCGCCAGCAGCTTGACAGGGCTGAACACTGAAGCTTTCTTT
TRBJ1-2,NA,TRBV7-7,TRBD1,CASTRDSYGYTF,TGTGCTAGTACTCGGGACAGCTATGGCTACACCTTC
TRBJ2-3,NA,TRBV9,TRBD2,CASSVGGGRDTQYF,TGTGCCAGCAGCGTAGGCGGGGGGCGAGATACGCAGTATTTT